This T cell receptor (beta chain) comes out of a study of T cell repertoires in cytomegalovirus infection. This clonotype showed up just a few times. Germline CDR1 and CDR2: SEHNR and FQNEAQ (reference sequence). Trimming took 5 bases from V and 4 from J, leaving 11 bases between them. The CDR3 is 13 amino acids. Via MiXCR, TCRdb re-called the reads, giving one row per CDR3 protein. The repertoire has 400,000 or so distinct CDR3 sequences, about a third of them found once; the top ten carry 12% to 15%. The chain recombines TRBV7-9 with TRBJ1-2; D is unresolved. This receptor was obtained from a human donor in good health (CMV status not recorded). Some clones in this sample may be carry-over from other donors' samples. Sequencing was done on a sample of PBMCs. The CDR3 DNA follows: TGTGCCAGCAGCCGCGCAGCTAGCTATGGCTACACCTTC. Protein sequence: CASSRAASYGYTF.